Sequencing of this TCR beta chain was carried out in a study of CD8+CD57+ T cells in acquired aplastic anemia. Study-wide context: Across the sorted CD4+ and CD8+ cells, DNA amounts averaged roughly 3 ug. General study findings and limits: Patients and controls had in common twenty-nine CD8+ CDR3 sequences.

Only patients with CD8+CD57+ cell expansion on flow cytometry were chosen for sequencing. CDR1 is MGHDK, CDR2 SYGVNS, per germline. The CDR3 sequence is 11 residues long. V was shortened by 6 bases and J by 3 bases, with 6 bases between the two germline ends. Genomic DNA, serving as template, underwent TCR beta VDJ and CDR3 profiling. From the reads, TCRdb called clonotypes with MiXCR, one entry per CDR3 protein. The sample consists of approximately 150,000 distinct CDR3 sequences, about 64% of them appearing once. Of note for this clonotype: What it binds is unknown.

The source material was sorted CD4+, CD8+, or CD8+CD57+ T cells (not recorded which) from PBMCs. This receptor was taken from a human donor with aplastic anemia. This chain joins TRBV25-1 and TRBJ2-7; D not resolved. CDR3 DNA: TGTGCCAGCAGACACTTCTACGAGCAGTACTTC. It encodes CASRHFYEQYF.